The clone carrying this TCR beta chain is medium-sized in the sample. Time point: sample taken at primary tumor resection. Samples were obtained from approximately 76 donors, all untreated early-stage non-small cell lung cancer patients. The study sequenced unsorted whole RNA from tumor, nontumor lung or frozen PBMC. The data derive from a study of spatial heterogeneity in lung cancer. Germline V lookup: CDR1 DFQATT, CDR2 SNEGSKA (reference sequence). V lost 6 bases, J lost 7 bases, and 7 bases stayed unmatched. The length of the CDR3 is 13 residues. TCRdb re-analysed the 5' RACE reads in MiXCR, keeping a single row per CDR3 protein. The data contain some 1,300 distinct CDR3 sequences, 5% to 8.5% of them seen just once; the ten biggest clones take up around 18%.

The chain couples TRBV20-1 to TRBJ1-4; TRBD1 matches 8 bases. This clonotype originated in a male donor with early-stage non-small cell lung cancer. Specimen: normal lung tissue next to the tumor, collected at surgery. The CDR3 loop is CSAAGTGGEKLFF. In nucleotides, the CDR3 is TGCAGTGCCGCCGGGACAGGAGGTGAAAAACTGTTTTTT.